These 24 T cell receptor beta chains originate from one sample sequenced in a study of response to subunit inactivated influenza vaccine. TCRdb reprocessed the RT-PCR reads via MiXCR and lists one record per CDR3 protein. This table has 860,000 or so distinct CDR3 sequences, 21% appearing once. Sample: PBMCs from blood, taken roughly 5 days after vaccination. Receptors originate from a man aged 50 to 60 who received an inactivated influenza vaccine.

The J gene is TRBJ2-3, the V gene TRBV7-2, with D maybe TRBD1 (5 bases). V was trimmed by 5 bases and J by 4 bases, leaving 13 bases between them. CDR3 size: 14 residues. Germline CDR1 is SGHTA and CDR2 is FQGNSA. CDR3 DNA sequence: TGTGCCAGCAGCATAACAGGTCGCGCAGATACGCAGTATTTT. Translated, it gives CASSITGRADTQYF.

CDR3 protein: CASSWSHNSPLHF. The CDR3 DNA reads TGTGCCAGCAGCTGGTCACATAATTCACCCCTCCACTTT. The chain has TRBV12-3 or TRBV12-4 and TRBJ1-6; D call uncertain. Trimming shortened V by 6 bases and J by 5 bases, and 8 bases separated the two germline ends. The CDR3 runs 13 residues.

This clonotype has only a few counts. The genes are TRBV12-3 or TRBV12-4 and TRBJ2-2, with TRBD2 matching 9 bases. J lost 5 bases, V lost 6 bases, and 7 bases had no gene match. CDR3 length: 15 residues. The CDR3 DNA is TGTGCCAGCAGAATTAGCGGGAGCCGGACCGGGGAGCTGTTTTTT. Its protein is CASRISGSRTGELFF.

This clonotype was detected only once. The chain recombines TRBV19 with TRBJ2-1; perhaps TRBD2 as D (5 bases). CDR1 LNHDA and CDR2 SQIVND come from the germline V gene (reference sequence). The V gene lost 5 bases and the J gene lost 10 bases, with 12 bases spanning the gap. This CDR3 is 12 amino acids long. The CDR3 DNA follows: TGTGCCAGTAGTTTGTTAACGGGGGAGCAGTTCTTC. This codes for CASSLLTGEQFF.

A few counts support this clonotype. The genes are TRBV7-2 and TRBJ1-3; D unresolved. The CDR3 length is 16 residues. Germline-derived CDR1 and CDR2 are SGHTA and FQGNSA. Trimming pared 4 bases from V and 4 bases from J, leaving 17 bases between. The CDR3 DNA reads as TGTGCCAGCAGCTCCACCTGGCCCCGCTACGGAAACACCATATATTTT. Translated, it gives CASSSTWPRYGNTIYF.

The rearrangement uses TRBV20-1 and TRBJ2-5; a possible D gene is TRBD2 (7 bases). Germline V gene lookup returns CDR1 DFQATT and CDR2 SNEGSKA (reference sequence). The CDR3 has 16 residues. Trimming took off 3 bases at V and 0 bases at J, with 17 bases between the two ends. As DNA, the CDR3 is TGCAGTGCTAGTCGCGGGGGCGCTTACCACCAAGAGACCCAGTACTTC. This sequence encodes CSASRGGAYHQETQYF.

The chain links TRBV5-5 to TRBJ2-7, with 12 bases identical to TRBD2. Trimming at V came to 4 bases and at J to 2 bases, leaving 4 bases not matched to a gene. The germline gives CDR1 SGHKS, CDR2 YYEKEE (reference sequence). The CDR3 runs to 15 residues. CDR3 nucleotides: TGTGCCAGCAGCCGGGGACTAGCGGGCACCTACGAGCAGTACTTC. Protein product: CASSRGLAGTYEQYF.

This chain links TRBV29-1 with TRBJ1-5; D gene ambiguous. Germline CDR1 is SQVTM and CDR2 is ANQGSEA. Trimming left V 2 bases short and J 0 bases short, with 5 bases between. The CDR3 spans 13 residues. CDR3: CSVETNSNQPQHF. For the CDR3, the DNA is TGCAGCGTTGAAACTAATAGCAATCAGCCCCAGCATTTT.

This clonotype has a handful of counts. This chain connects TRBV3-1 to TRBJ1-6, with a weak D call TRBD1 (6 bases). The V end lost 3 bases, the J end lost 9 bases, and 12 bases lay between the germline ends. The CDR3 sequence is 14 residues long. Germline CDR1 is LGHDT and CDR2 is YNNKEL (reference sequence). Here the CDR3 reads CASSHKTGTSPLHF. The CDR3 region has the DNA TGTGCCAGCAGCCATAAAACAGGGACTTCACCCCTCCACTTT.

In this sample, this clonotype turned up many times. The chain employs TRBV29-1 and TRBJ2-2, with D perhaps TRBD2 (5 bases). Trimming removed 6 bases at V and 4 bases at J, with 18 bases between. Germline V gene data show CDR1 as SQVTM and CDR2 as ANQGSEA. This CDR3 is built from 15 residues. The CDR3 loop reads CSVTDTGRGTGELFF. The CDR3 region has the DNA TGCAGCGTCACCGACACCGGTCGGGGCACCGGGGAGCTGTTTTTT.

This clonotype was observed a handful of times. The chain links TRBV12-3 or TRBV12-4 to TRBJ1-2; unclear D gene. This CDR3 region has 15 residues. V shed 4 bases and J shed 2 bases, with 14 bases lying between them. The CDR3 region is CASSSLSGRNYGYTF. The CDR3 DNA follows: TGTGCCAGCAGTTCACTTTCGGGTCGAAACTATGGCTACACCTTC.

This clonotype was observed a few times. V is TRBV28 and J is TRBJ1-5; TRBD1 matches at 9 bases. The V and J ends lost 5 bases and 8 bases, in that order; junction bases with no gene match: 16. The CDR3 extends over 17 amino acids. CDR1 and CDR2 (germline): MDHEN, SYDVKM. In nucleotides, the CDR3 is TGTGCCAGCAGTCCTAGCCCCAATACAGGGGGCAGGGAGCCCCAGCATTTT. It specifies CASSPSPNTGGREPQHF. The full variable domain, in which reference TRBV28 and TRBJ1-5 provide the parts outside the CDR3, is DVKVTQSSRYLVKRTGEKVFLECVQDMDHENMFWYRQDPGLGLRLIYFSYDVKMKEKGDIPEGYSVSREKKERFSLILESASTNQTSMYLCASSPSPNTGGREPQHFGDGTRLSIL.

This clonotype turned up a few times. The chain uses TRBV5-1 and TRBJ2-7; 7 bases are a match to TRBD2. After removal of 1 base from V and 0 bases from J, the junction contained 4 bases not matched to a gene. The length of the CDR3 is 15 residues. Germline CDR1 and CDR2: SGHRS and YFSETQ. CDR3 DNA: TGCGCCAGCAGCTTGAGAGGGACTAACTCCTACGAGCAGTACTTC. This translates into CASSLRGTNSYEQYF.

In its sample, this clonotype was seen a few times. The chain is built from TRBV2 and TRBJ2-1, with TRBD2 identical over 10 bases. This CDR3 is 14 amino acids long. Germline-derived CDR1 and CDR2 are SNHLY and FYNNEI. Trimming cost V 9 bases and J 4 bases; bases outside gene matches: 6. The CDR3 DNA sequence: TGTGCCAGGGGCACTAGCGGGGCATACAATGAGCAGTTCTTC. Its translation: CARGTSGAYNEQFF.

V and J are TRBV3-1 and TRBJ1-2, with D uncertain. The CDR3 is 12 residues long. V lost 3 bases, J lost 11 bases, and 13 bases lay in between. CDR1 LGHDT and CDR2 YNNKEL come from the germline V gene (reference sequence). CDR3 sequence (DNA): TGTGCCAGCAGCCATACAAGGCAGAGTTACACCTTC. Residues: CASSHTRQSYTF.

The DNA for the CDR3 is TGCAGTGCTGGGAGACAGGCGGGGGAAAAACTGTTTTTT. Its translation: CSAGRQAGEKLFF. V usage is TRBV20-1 and J usage is TRBJ1-4; D may be TRBD1 (6 bases). Trimming cost V 5 bases and J 8 bases, with 15 bases left between them. This CDR3 has 13 residues. CDR1 and CDR2 from the germline V gene are DFQATT and SNEGSKA (reference sequence).

This clonotype was recorded a few times. The chain's CDR3 is CATQGLAGSSSYEQYF. For the CDR3, the DNA is TGTGCCACCCAAGGACTAGCGGGATCTTCCTCCTACGAGCAGTACTTC. The V gene is TRBV2, the J gene TRBJ2-7, with 12 bases fitting TRBD2. With V trimmed by 10 bases and J by 0 bases, 10 bases remained unmatched. In germline, CDR1 is SNHLY, CDR2 FYNNEI. The CDR3 covers 16 residues.

This clonotype was picked up many times. J is TRBJ2-1 and V is TRBV20-1; 7 positions match TRBD2. The CDR3 is made up of 13 amino acids. Trimming cost V 1 base and J 5 bases; bases outside gene matches: 2. Germline V gene lookup returns CDR1 DFQATT and CDR2 SNEGSKA (reference sequence). The CDR3 sequence is CSARGGSNNEQFF. In nucleotides, the CDR3 is TGCAGTGCTAGAGGCGGGAGCAACAATGAGCAGTTCTTC.

CDR3 sequence reads: CASSFSQGASYNEQFF. CDR3 in DNA: TGTGCCAGCAGCTTCTCTCAGGGGGCTTCCTACAATGAGCAGTTCTTC. The V gene is TRBV6-5, the J gene TRBJ2-1, with 8 bases fitting TRBD1. Germline-derived CDR1 and CDR2 are MNHEY and SVGAGI. The CDR3 is 16 residues long. J gave up 1 base and V 6 bases, and 8 bases lay outside the gene matches.

The chain couples TRBV20-1 to TRBJ1-3; the match to TRBD1 covers 8 bases. The V and J ends lost 3 bases and 3 bases, in that order; junction bases with no gene match: 4. From germline, CDR1 is DFQATT and CDR2 SNEGSKA (reference sequence). The CDR3 runs 14 residues. As DNA, the CDR3 is TGCAGTGCTAGGGTGACAGGGGTTGGAAACACCATATATTTT. Residues: CSARVTGVGNTIYF.

This clonotype was detected only a few times. The chain couples TRBV6-1 to TRBJ1-1; maybe TRBD1 (5 bases). V shed 6 bases and J shed 11 bases, with 22 bases lying between them. This CDR3 has 14 amino acids. CDR1 and CDR2 (germline): MNHNS, SASEGT. CDR3 protein: CASSPPGPAMEAFF. The CDR3 DNA is TGTGCCAGCAGCCCACCGGGACCTGCCATGGAGGCTTTCTTT.

The gene calls are TRBV6-2 or TRBV6-3 and TRBJ1-5; TRBD1 is a possible D gene (5 bases). From germline, CDR1 is MNHEY and CDR2 SVGEGT. This CDR3 is 15 amino acids long. Trimming left V 1 base short and J 1 base short, with 8 bases between. In nucleotides, the CDR3 is TGTGCCAGCAGTTACTACCGGGACAGCAATCAGCCCCAGCATTTT. Residues: CASSYYRDSNQPQHF.

This clonotype occurred a few times. The chain is built from TRBV7-2 and TRBJ2-1; 7 positions agree with TRBD2. This CDR3 comprises 11 residues. The germline V gene has CDR1 SGHTA and CDR2 FQGNSA. V trimming: 6 bases; J trimming: 9 bases; junction bases outside the gene matches: 2. CDR3 protein: CASRTSTEQFF. In nucleotides, the CDR3 is TGTGCCAGCAGGACTAGCACTGAGCAGTTCTTC.

This clonotype was seen only a few times. The V gene is TRBV29-1, the J gene TRBJ2-5; tentative D call: TRBD1 (5 bases). Germline CDR1 and CDR2: SQVTM and ANQGSEA. V was shortened by 0 bases and J by 5 bases, with 13 bases between the two germline ends. The CDR3 spans 14 residues. In DNA form, the CDR3 reads TGCAGCGTTGAAGAGCGAAACAGGTTGGAGACCCAGTACTTC. Protein sequence: CSVEERNRLETQYF.